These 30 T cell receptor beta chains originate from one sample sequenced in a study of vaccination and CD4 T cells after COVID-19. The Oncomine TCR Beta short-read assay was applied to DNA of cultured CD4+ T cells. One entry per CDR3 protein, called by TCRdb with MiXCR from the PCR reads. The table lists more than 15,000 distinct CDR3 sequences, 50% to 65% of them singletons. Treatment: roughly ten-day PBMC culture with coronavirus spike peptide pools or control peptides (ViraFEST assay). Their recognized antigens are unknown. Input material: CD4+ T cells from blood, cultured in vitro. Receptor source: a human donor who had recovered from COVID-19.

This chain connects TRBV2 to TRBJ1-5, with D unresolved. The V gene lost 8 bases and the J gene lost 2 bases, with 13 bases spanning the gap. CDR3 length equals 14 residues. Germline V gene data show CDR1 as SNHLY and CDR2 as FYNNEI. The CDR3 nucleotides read TGTGCCAGCGGGTCCTTATTCCGCAATCAGCCCCAGCATTTT. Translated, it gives CASGSLFRNQPQHF.

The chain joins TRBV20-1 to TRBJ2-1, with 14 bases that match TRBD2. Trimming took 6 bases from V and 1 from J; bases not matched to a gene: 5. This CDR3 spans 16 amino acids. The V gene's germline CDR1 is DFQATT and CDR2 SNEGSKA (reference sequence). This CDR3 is CSAPTSGRGSYNEQFF. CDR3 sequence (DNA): TGCAGTGCCCCGACTAGCGGGAGGGGATCCTACAATGAGCAGTTCTTC.

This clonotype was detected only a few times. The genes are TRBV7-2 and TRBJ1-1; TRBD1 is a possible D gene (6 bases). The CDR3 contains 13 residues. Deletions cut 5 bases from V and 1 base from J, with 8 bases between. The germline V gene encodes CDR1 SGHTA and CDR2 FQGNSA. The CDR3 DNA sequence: TGTGCCAGCAGCCGGGGACAGAACACTGAAGCTTTCTTT. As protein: CASSRGQNTEAFF.

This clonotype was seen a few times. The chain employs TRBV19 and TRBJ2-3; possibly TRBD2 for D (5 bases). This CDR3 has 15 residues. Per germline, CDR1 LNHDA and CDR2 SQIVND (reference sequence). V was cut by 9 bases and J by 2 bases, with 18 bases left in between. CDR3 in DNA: TGTGCCAGCACGTTTCGGGGATTTCTCACAGATACGCAGTATTTT. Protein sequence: CASTFRGFLTDTQYF.

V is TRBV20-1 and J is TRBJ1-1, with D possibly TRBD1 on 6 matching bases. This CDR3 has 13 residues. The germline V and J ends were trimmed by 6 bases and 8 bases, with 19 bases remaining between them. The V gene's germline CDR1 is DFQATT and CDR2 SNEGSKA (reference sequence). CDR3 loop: CSAPDLGAVEAFF. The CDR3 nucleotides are TGCAGTGCCCCCGACTTGGGGGCCGTGGAAGCTTTCTTT.

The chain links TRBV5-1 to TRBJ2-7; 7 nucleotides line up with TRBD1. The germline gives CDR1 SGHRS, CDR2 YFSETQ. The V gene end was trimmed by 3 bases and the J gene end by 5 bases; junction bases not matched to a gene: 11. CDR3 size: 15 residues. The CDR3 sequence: CASSYKSGQRDEQYF. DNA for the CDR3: TGCGCCAGCAGCTACAAGTCGGGACAGAGGGACGAGCAGTACTTC.

Here the CDR3 reads CASSLAPRYNEQFF. CDR3 nucleotide sequence: TGTGCCAGCAGCTTAGCACCCAGGTACAATGAGCAGTTCTTC. The chain employs TRBV7-2 and TRBJ2-1; D not resolved. Trimming pared 0 bases from V and 4 bases from J, leaving 7 bases between. CDR1 SGHTA and CDR2 FQGNSA come from the germline V gene. This CDR3 comprises 14 residues.

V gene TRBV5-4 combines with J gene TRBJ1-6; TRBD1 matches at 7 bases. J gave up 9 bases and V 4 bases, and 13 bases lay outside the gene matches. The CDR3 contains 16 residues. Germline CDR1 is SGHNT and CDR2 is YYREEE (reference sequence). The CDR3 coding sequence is TGTGCCAGCAGCCAGGGGGGGAGAAGGACGACTTCACCCCTCCACTTT. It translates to CASSQGGRRTTSPLHF.

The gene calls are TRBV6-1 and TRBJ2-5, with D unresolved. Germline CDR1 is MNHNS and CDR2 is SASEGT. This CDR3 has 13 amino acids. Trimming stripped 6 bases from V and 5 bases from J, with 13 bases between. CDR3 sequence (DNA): TGTGCCAGCAGGGCTGATGGGCAGGAGACCCAGTACTTC. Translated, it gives CASRADGQETQYF.

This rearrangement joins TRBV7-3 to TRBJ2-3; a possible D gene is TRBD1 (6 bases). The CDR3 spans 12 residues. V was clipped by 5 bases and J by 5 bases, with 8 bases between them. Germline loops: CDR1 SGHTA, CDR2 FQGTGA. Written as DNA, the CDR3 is TGTGCCAGCAGCCTGACAGGAGATACGCAGTATTTT. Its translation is CASSLTGDTQYF. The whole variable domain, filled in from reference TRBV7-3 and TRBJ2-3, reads GAGVSQTPSNKVTEKGKYVELRCDPISGHTALYWYRQSLGQGPEFLIYFQGTGAADDSGLPNDRFFAVRPEGSVSTLKIQRTERGDSAVYLCASSLTGDTQYFGPGTRLTVL.

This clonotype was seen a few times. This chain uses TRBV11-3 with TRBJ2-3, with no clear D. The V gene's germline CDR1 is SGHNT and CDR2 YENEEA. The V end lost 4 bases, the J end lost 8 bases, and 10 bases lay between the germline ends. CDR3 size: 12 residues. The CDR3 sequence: CASSSKFSTQYF. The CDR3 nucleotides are TGTGCCAGCAGCTCAAAGTTTAGTACGCAGTATTTT.

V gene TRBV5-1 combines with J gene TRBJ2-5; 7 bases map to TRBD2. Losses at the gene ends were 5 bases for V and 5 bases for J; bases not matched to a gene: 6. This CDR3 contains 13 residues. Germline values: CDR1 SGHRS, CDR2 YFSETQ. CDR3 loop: CASSGGEGETQYF. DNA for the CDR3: TGCGCCAGCAGTGGCGGGGAGGGGGAGACCCAGTACTTC. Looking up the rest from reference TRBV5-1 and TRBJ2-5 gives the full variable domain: KAGVTQTPRYLIKTRGQQVTLSCSPISGHRSVSWYQQTPGQGLQFLFEYFSETQRNKGNFPGRFSGRQFSNSRSEMNVSTLELGDSALYLCASSGGEGETQYFGPGTRLLVL.

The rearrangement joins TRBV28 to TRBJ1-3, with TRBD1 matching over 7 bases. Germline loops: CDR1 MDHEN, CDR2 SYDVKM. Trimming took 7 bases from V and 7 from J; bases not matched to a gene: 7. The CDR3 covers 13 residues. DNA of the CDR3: TGTGCCAGCATGACAGGGTATACTAACACCATATATTTT. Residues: CASMTGYTNTIYF.

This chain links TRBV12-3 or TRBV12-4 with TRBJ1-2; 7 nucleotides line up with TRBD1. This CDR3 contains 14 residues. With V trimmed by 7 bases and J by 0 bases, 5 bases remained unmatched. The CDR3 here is CASTRTGANYGYTF. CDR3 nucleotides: TGTGCCAGCACTAGGACAGGAGCTAACTATGGCTACACCTTC.

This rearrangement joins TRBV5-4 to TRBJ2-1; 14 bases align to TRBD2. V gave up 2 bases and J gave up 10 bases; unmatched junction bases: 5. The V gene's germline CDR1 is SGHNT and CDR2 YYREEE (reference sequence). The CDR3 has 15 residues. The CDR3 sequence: CASSFGLAGGKEQFF. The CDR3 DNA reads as TGTGCCAGCAGCTTCGGACTAGCGGGAGGAAAAGAGCAGTTCTTC.

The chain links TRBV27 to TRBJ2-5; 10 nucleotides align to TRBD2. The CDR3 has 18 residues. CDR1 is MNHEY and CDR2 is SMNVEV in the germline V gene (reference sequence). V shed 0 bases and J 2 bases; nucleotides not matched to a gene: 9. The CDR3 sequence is CASSLSTLLAGAQETQYF. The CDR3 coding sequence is TGTGCCAGCAGTTTATCGACACTCCTAGCGGGAGCTCAAGAGACCCAGTACTTC.

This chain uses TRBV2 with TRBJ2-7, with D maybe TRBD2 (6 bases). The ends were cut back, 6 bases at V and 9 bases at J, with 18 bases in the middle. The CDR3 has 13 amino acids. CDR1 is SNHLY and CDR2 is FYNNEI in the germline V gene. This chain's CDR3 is CASSEGLVGWQYF. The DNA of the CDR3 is TGTGCCAGCAGCGAGGGACTGGTAGGCTGGCAGTACTTC. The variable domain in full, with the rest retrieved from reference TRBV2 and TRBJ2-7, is EPEVTQTPSHQVTQMGQEVILRCVPISNHLYFYWYRQILGQKVEFLVSFYNNEISEKSEIFDDQFSVERPDGSNFTLKIRSTKLEDSAMYFCASSEGLVGWQYFGPGTRLTVT.

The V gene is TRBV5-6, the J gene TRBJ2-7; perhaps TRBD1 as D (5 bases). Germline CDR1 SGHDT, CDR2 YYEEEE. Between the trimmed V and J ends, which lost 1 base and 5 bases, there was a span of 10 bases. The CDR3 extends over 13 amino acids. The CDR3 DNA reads TGTGCCAGCAGCTTGAAGGGGCGAAACGAGCAGTACTTC. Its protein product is CASSLKGRNEQYF.

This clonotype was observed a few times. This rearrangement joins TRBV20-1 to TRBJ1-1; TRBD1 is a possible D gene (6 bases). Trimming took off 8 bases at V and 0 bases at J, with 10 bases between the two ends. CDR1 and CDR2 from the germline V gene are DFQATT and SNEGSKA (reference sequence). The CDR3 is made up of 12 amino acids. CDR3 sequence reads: CSPDSMNTEAFF. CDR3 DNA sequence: TGCAGTCCGGACAGCATGAACACTGAAGCTTTCTTT.

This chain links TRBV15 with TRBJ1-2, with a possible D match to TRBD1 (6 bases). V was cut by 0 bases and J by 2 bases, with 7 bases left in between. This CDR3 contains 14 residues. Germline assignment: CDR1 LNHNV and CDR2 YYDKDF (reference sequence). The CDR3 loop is CATSRDRGNYGYTF. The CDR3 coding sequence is TGTGCCACCAGCAGAGATAGGGGGAACTATGGCTACACCTTC.

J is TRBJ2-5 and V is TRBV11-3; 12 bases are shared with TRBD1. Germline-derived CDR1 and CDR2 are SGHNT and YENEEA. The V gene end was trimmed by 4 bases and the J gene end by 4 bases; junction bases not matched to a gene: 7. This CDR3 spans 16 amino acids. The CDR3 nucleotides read TGTGCCAGCAGCTGGGCCGGGACAGGGGGCACAGAGACCCAGTACTTC. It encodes CASSWAGTGGTETQYF. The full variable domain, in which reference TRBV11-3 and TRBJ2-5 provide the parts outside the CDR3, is EAGVVQSPRYKIIEKKQPVAFWCNPISGHNTLYWYLQNLGQGPELLIRYENEEAVDDSQLPKDRFSAERLKGVDSTLKIQPAELGDSAVYLCASSWAGTGGTETQYFGPGTRLLVL.

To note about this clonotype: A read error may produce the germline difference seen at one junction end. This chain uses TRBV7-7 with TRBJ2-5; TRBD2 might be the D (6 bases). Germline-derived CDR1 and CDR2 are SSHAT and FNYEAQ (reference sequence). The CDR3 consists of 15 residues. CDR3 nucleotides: TGTGCTAGCAGCTCATCTGGAGGGGCCGGAGAGACCCAGTACTTC. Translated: CASSSSGGAGETQYF.

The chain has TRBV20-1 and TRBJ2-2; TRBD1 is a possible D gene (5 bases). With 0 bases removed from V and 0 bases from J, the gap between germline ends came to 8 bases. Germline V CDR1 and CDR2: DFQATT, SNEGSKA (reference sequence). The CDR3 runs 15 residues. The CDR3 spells CSARDLQANTGELFF. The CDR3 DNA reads TGCAGTGCTAGAGATCTACAGGCGAACACCGGGGAGCTGTTTTTT.

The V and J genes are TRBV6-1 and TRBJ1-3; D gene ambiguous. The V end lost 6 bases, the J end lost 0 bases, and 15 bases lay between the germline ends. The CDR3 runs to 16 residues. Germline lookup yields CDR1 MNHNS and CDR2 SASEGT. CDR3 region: CASRRLSPGSGNTIYF. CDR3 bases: TGTGCCAGCAGACGCCTTTCCCCAGGCTCTGGAAACACCATATATTTT.

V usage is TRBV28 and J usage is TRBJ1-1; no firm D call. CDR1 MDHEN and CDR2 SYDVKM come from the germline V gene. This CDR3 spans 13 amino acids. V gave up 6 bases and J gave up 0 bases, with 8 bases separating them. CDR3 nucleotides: TGTGCCAGCAGGGCCTTTATGAACACTGAAGCTTTCTTT. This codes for CASRAFMNTEAFF.

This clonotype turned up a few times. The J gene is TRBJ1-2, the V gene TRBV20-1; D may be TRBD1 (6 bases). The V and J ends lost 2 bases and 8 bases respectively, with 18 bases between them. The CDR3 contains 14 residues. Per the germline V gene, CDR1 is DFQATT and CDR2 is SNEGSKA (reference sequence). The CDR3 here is CSARPTGRLGGYTF. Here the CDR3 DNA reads TGCAGTGCTAGACCCACAGGGAGGCTAGGAGGCTACACCTTC.

The DNA of the CDR3 is TGTGCCTGGAACCACAAGACAGGGTCCTTTTATGGCTACACCTTC. Its translation is CAWNHKTGSFYGYTF. The V gene is TRBV30, the J gene TRBJ1-2; TRBD1 aligns across 7 bases. V shed 4 bases, J shed 5 bases, and the junction held 13 bases outside the gene matches. Germline V CDR1 and CDR2: GTSNPN, SVGIG (reference sequence). The CDR3 runs to 15 residues. Complete variable domain (other parts from reference TRBV30 and TRBJ1-2): SQTIHQWPATLVQPVGSPLSLECTVEGTSNPNLYWYRQAAGRGLQLLFYSVGIGQISSEVPQNLSASRPQDRQFILSSKKLLLSDSGFYLCAWNHKTGSFYGYTFGSGTRLTVV.

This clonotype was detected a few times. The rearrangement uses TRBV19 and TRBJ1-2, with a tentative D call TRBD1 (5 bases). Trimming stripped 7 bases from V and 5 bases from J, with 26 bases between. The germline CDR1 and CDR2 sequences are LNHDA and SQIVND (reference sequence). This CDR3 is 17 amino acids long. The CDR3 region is CASTAGTRDPSFYGYTF. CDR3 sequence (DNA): TGTGCCAGTACCGCCGGGACTAGGGACCCCTCTTTTTATGGCTACACCTTC.

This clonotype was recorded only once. The CDR3 is CASSLAGYQQETQYF. CDR3 in DNA: TGCGCCAGCAGCTTGGCTGGATACCAACAAGAGACCCAGTACTTC. The chain has TRBV5-1 and TRBJ2-5; no definite D call. Germline V lookup: CDR1 SGHRS, CDR2 YFSETQ. The CDR3 has 15 amino acids. The V end lost 0 bases, the J end lost 2 bases, and 11 bases lay between the germline ends.

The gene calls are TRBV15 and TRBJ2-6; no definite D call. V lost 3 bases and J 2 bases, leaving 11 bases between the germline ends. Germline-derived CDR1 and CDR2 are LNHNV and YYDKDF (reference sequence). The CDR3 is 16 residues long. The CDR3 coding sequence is TGTGCCACCAGCAGGGCCCCATGGGCTGGGGCCAACGTCCTGACTTTC. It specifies CATSRAPWAGANVLTF. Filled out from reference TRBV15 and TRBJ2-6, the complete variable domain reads DAMVIQNPRYQVTQFGKPVTLSCSQTLNHNVMYWYQQKSSQAPKLLFHYYDKDFNNEADTPDNFQSRRPNTSFCFLDIRSPGLGDTAMYLCATSRAPWAGANVLTFGAGSRLTVL.